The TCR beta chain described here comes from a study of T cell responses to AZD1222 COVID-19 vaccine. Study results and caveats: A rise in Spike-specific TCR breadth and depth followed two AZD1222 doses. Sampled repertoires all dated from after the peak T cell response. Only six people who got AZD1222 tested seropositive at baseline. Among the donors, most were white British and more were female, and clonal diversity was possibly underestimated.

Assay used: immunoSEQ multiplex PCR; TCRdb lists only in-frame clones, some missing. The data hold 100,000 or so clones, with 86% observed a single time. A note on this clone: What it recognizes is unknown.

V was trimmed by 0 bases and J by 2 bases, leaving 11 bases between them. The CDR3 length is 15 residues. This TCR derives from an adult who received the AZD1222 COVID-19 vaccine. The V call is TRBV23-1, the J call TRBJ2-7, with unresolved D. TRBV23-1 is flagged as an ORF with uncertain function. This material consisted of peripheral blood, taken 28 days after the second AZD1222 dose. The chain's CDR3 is CASSQSGCSAYEQYF. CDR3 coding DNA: TGCGCCAGCAGTCAATCAGGGTGTTCGGCCTACGAGCAGTACTTC.